Presented here are 7 T cell receptor beta chains from one specimen sequenced in a study of blood T cell repertoires in COVID-19. The data were produced by immunoSEQ multiplex PCR, yet TCRdb's version contains in-frame clones alone and is incomplete. The sample consists of more than 300,000 clones, more than 85% of them appearing once. The sequenced sample was PBMCs or T cells enriched from blood (not recorded which). All receptors come from a woman in her twenties or thirties who had been exposed to COVID-19.

This clone was detected a few times. The genes are TRBV5-6 and TRBJ2-5; D remains unclear. Trimming cost V 1 base and J 4 bases, with 2 bases left between them. The CDR3 extends over 11 amino acids. The V gene's germline CDR1 is SGHDT and CDR2 YYEEEE. The CDR3 reads CASSLRETQYF. CDR3 nucleotide sequence: TGTGCCAGCAGCTTGCGAGAGACCCAGTACTTC.

The chain combines TRBV4-2 with TRBJ2-5; D might be TRBD2 (5 bases). The germline gives CDR1 LGHNA, CDR2 YNFKEQ. V gave up 3 bases and J gave up 0 bases, with 8 bases separating them. This CDR3 has 14 amino acids. The CDR3 DNA reads TGTGCCAGCAGCCACACCGGGGACCAAGAGACCCAGTACTTC. Translated: CASSHTGDQETQYF.

The chain is built from TRBV27 and TRBJ1-5; perhaps TRBD1 as D (6 bases). Germline-derived CDR1 and CDR2 are MNHEY and SMNVEV (reference sequence). CDR3 length: 15 residues. The ends were cut back, 2 bases at V and 6 bases at J, with 14 bases in the middle. The CDR3 loop reads CASSLRLDSRQPQHF. DNA for the CDR3: TGTGCCAGCAGTTTACGACTGGACAGCCGTCAGCCCCAGCATTTT.

This clone has just one count. CDR3: CSVEPWRGSGYTF. CDR3 sequence (DNA): TGCAGCGTTGAACCCTGGAGGGGTTCAGGCTACACCTTC. The chain is built from TRBV29-1 and TRBJ1-2; D might be TRBD1 (5 bases). Germline V gene lookup returns CDR1 SQVTM and CDR2 ANQGSEA. The ends were cut back, 2 bases at V and 8 bases at J, with 15 bases in the middle. The length of the CDR3 is 13 residues.

This chain links TRBV7-9 with TRBJ2-2; 7 nucleotides agree with TRBD2. From germline, CDR1 is SEHNR and CDR2 FQNEAQ (reference sequence). The V segment lost 1 base and the J segment 0 bases; nucleotides outside the gene matches: 11. The CDR3 extends over 19 amino acids. The CDR3 nucleotides are TGTGCCAGCAGCTTAGGAGGGAGGGTTTCTATCGCGAACACCGGGGAGCTGTTTTTT. Translating gives CASSLGGRVSIANTGELFF.

The V call is TRBV5-1, the J call TRBJ2-2, with 11 bases matching TRBD2. V shed 1 base, J shed 2 bases, and the junction held 7 bases outside the gene matches. The CDR3 spans 18 residues. Germline V gene lookup returns CDR1 SGHRS and CDR2 YFSETQ. This chain's CDR3 is CASSLRTSGGPNTGELFF. As DNA, the CDR3 is TGCGCCAGCAGCTTGAGAACTAGCGGGGGCCCAAACACCGGGGAGCTGTTTTTT.

CDR3 nucleotides: TGTGCCTGGAGTCTACTCTATAGCAATCAGCCCCAGCATTTT. Translated, it gives CAWSLLYSNQPQHF. The chain couples TRBV30 to TRBJ1-5; D gene unclear. The germline gives CDR1 GTSNPN, CDR2 SVGIG (reference sequence). V lost 2 bases and J 0 bases, leaving 8 bases between the germline ends. This CDR3 region has 14 residues. Full variable domain (rest looked up from reference TRBV30 and TRBJ1-5): SQTIHQWPATLVQPVGSPLSLECTVEGTSNPNLYWYRQAAGRGLQLLFYSVGIGQISSEVPQNLSASRPQDRQFILSSKKLLLSDSGFYLCAWSLLYSNQPQHFGDGTRLSIL.